The 22 T cell receptor beta chains below were found in one sample sequenced in a study of CD8 T cells in ankylosing spondylitis. Their target antigens are unknown. Regarding the study as a whole: There was a TCR beta motif, made of fewer than 10 highly homologous variants, that appeared characteristic of ankylosing spondylitis blood.

TCRdb re-analysed the 5' RACE reads in MiXCR, keeping a single row per CDR3 protein. This repertoire shows hundreds of thousands of distinct CDR3 sequences, approximately 10% found once; its top ten account for 0.51%. What was sequenced was blood, either unsorted or a sorted T cell fraction (not recorded which). Receptor source: a male donor with ankylosing spondylitis.

This chain connects TRBV20-1 to TRBJ2-1; 11 bases are shared with TRBD2. Per germline, CDR1 DFQATT and CDR2 SNEGSKA (reference sequence). V was pared by 6 bases and J by 4 bases, with 8 bases of the junction left unmatched. The length of the CDR3 is 15 residues. CDR3 nucleotide sequence: TGCAGTGCCTACACCGGGACTAGCGGATACAATGAGCAGTTCTTC. Translated: CSAYTGTSGYNEQFF.

This clonotype has at least ten counts. This rearrangement joins TRBV20-1 to TRBJ1-1; D is perhaps TRBD1 (5 bases). This CDR3 is built from 13 residues. Germline-derived CDR1 and CDR2 are DFQATT and SNEGSKA (reference sequence). The V gene lost 2 bases and the J gene lost 3 bases, with 10 bases spanning the gap. CDR3 sequence: CSARSGADTEAFF. In DNA, the CDR3 is TGCAGTGCTAGATCTGGGGCGGACACTGAAGCTTTCTTT.

The chain couples TRBV20-1 to TRBJ2-3; TRBD2 matches 12 bases. The V segment lost 0 bases and the J segment 6 bases; nucleotides outside the gene matches: 7. CDR3 size: 16 residues. Germline values: CDR1 DFQATT, CDR2 SNEGSKA (reference sequence). The CDR3, as DNA: TGCAGTGCTAGAGATCGACTAGCGGGGGTGGTGGATACGCAGTATTTT. This gives the protein CSARDRLAGVVDTQYF.

V and J are TRBV7-9 and TRBJ2-5; 14 bases fit TRBD2. V lost 5 bases, J lost 4 bases, and 9 bases stayed unmatched. The CDR3 has 17 residues. Germline-derived CDR1 and CDR2 are SEHNR and FQNEAQ (reference sequence). The CDR3 loop reads CASSLKGLAGVGETQYF. For the CDR3, the DNA is TGTGCCAGCAGCCTCAAGGGACTAGCGGGAGTGGGAGAGACCCAGTACTTC.

V and J are TRBV9 and TRBJ2-2, with D maybe TRBD2 (7 bases). The CDR3 spans 16 residues. CDR1 is SGDLS, CDR2 YYNGEE, per germline. The V end lost 7 bases, the J end lost 3 bases, and 19 bases lay between the germline ends. The chain's CDR3 is CASGSRGGAYTGELFF. In DNA form, the CDR3 reads TGTGCCAGCGGCTCCAGAGGGGGGGCCTACACCGGGGAGCTGTTTTTT.

This clonotype was seen more than once but under ten times. This chain connects TRBV6-2 or TRBV6-3 to TRBJ1-2; D ambiguous. Per the germline V gene, CDR1 is MNHEY and CDR2 is SVGEGT. V dropped 4 bases and J dropped 4 bases, with 7 bases sitting between them. CDR3 length: 12 residues. The CDR3 DNA follows: TGTGCCAGCAGTTTTTTGAGCTATGGCTACACCTTC. Encoded protein: CASSFLSYGYTF.

The chain carries TRBV5-6 and TRBJ2-1; 9 bases align to TRBD1. CDR1 and CDR2 (germline): SGHDT, YYEEEE. V lost 3 bases to trimming and J lost 7 bases; unmatched junction nucleotides: 8. The CDR3 totals 15 residues. The CDR3, as DNA: TGTGCCAGCAGCTCACCGGGACAGGGCTGGAATGAGCAGTTCTTC. It encodes CASSSPGQGWNEQFF.

This clonotype was detected a few times. The chain employs TRBV5-1 and TRBJ2-7, with TRBD2 as a possible D gene (5 bases). The CDR3 totals 14 residues. CDR1 is SGHRS and CDR2 is YFSETQ in the germline V gene. Trimming removed 3 bases at V and 3 bases at J, with 13 bases between. The CDR3 DNA follows: TGCGCCAGCAGCTCAGGTGGGAGACTCTACGAGCAGTACTTC. Amino acids: CASSSGGRLYEQYF.

The genes are TRBV24-1 and TRBJ1-5; perhaps TRBD1 as D (6 bases). V was pared by 4 bases and J by 9 bases, with 15 bases between. The CDR3 extends over 14 amino acids. From germline, CDR1 is KGHDR and CDR2 SFDVKD. The CDR3 reads CATSEQGSESPQHF. CDR3 DNA: TGTGCCACCAGTGAACAGGGCAGCGAGTCGCCCCAGCATTTT.

This sequence joins TRBV27 and TRBJ2-1; weak D call: TRBD2 (6 bases). This CDR3 region has 15 residues. Germline V lookup: CDR1 MNHEY, CDR2 SMNVEV (reference sequence). The ends were cut back, 3 bases at V and 2 bases at J, with 11 bases in the middle. The CDR3 loop reads CASSFGRGTYNEQFF. CDR3 DNA sequence: TGTGCCAGCAGTTTCGGTCGCGGGACCTACAATGAGCAGTTCTTC.

The chain has TRBV12-3 or TRBV12-4 and TRBJ1-1; D unresolved. CDR3 length equals 15 residues. V was trimmed by 4 bases and J by 6 bases, leaving 18 bases between them. CDR3 sequence (DNA): TGTGCCAGCAGTTATCCCGACAAATCTAGAGCTGAAGCTTTCTTT. Its translation: CASSYPDKSRAEAFF.

The CDR3 protein is CSARFRLYNEQFF. CDR3 nucleotides: TGCAGTGCTAGATTTAGATTGTACAATGAGCAGTTCTTC. This sequence joins TRBV20-1 and TRBJ2-1; D remains unclear. Germline-derived CDR1 and CDR2 are DFQATT and SNEGSKA (reference sequence). This CDR3 spans 13 amino acids. V lost 2 bases and J lost 4, with 9 bases in between.

Only a few counts were recorded for this clonotype. This chain joins TRBV10-3 and TRBJ1-1; 7 bases match TRBD1. Germline V gene lookup returns CDR1 ENHRY and CDR2 SYGVKD. With V trimmed by 6 bases and J by 6 bases, 7 bases remained unmatched. The CDR3 extends over 13 amino acids. DNA for the CDR3: TGTGCCATCAGGAGGGGGCTAAATGCTGAAGCTTTCTTT. It translates to CAIRRGLNAEAFF.

This clonotype was found a few times. This rearrangement joins TRBV20-1 to TRBJ2-1, with 7 bases fitting TRBD2. The CDR3 runs to 15 residues. V lost 3 bases and J lost 4; bases outside the gene matches: 9. The V gene's germline CDR1 is DFQATT and CDR2 SNEGSKA (reference sequence). The CDR3: CSASPASGIYNEQFF. CDR3 bases: TGCAGTGCTAGCCCTGCTAGCGGAATTTACAATGAGCAGTTCTTC.

This clonotype was picked up a small number of times. The rearrangement joins TRBV4-3 to TRBJ2-7; tentative D call: TRBD1 (8 bases). CDR3 size: 15 residues. CDR1 and CDR2 from the germline V gene are LGHNA and YSLEER. Trimming pared 4 bases from V and 5 bases from J, leaving 18 bases between. The CDR3 region is CASSRSDREGHEQYF. The CDR3 coding sequence is TGCGCCAGCAGCCGGTCGGACAGGGAGGGACACGAGCAGTACTTC.

This clonotype was seen ten or more times. This chain joins TRBV29-1 and TRBJ2-5; TRBD2 matches 8 bases. The CDR3 is made up of 14 amino acids. The V segment lost 1 base and the J segment 7 bases; nucleotides outside the gene matches: 8. The germline CDR1 and CDR2 sequences are SQVTM and ANQGSEA. CDR3 in DNA: TGCAGCGTTGAAGGACTAGCGAGAGGACGGACCCAGTACTTC. Translating gives CSVEGLARGRTQYF.

This rearrangement joins TRBV20-1 to TRBJ1-2, with a tentative D call TRBD1 (5 bases). The CDR3 consists of 17 residues. Trimming took 1 base from V and 0 from J, leaving 18 bases between them. Germline CDR1 DFQATT, CDR2 SNEGSKA (reference sequence). Here the CDR3 reads CSARAIPGGPSNYGYTF. Here the CDR3 DNA reads TGCAGTGCTAGAGCCATCCCCGGGGGTCCATCTAACTATGGCTACACCTTC.

Worth noting for this clonotype: An end of the junction differs from the germline gene, which may be a read error. The V gene is TRBV20-1, the J gene TRBJ2-1; the match to TRBD2 covers 7 bases. Germline V gives CDR1 DFQATT, CDR2 SNEGSKA (reference sequence). This CDR3 has 16 residues. CDR3 sequence reads: CCASRWDYQNYNEQFF. In nucleotides, the CDR3 is TGCTGTGCTAGCCGCTGGGACTACCAAAACTACAATGAGCAGTTCTTC.

Concerning this clonotype itself: This may arise from a read error, as a much more abundant clone is one base away. The rearrangement joins TRBV10-3 to TRBJ2-3; D gene unclear. The germline V gene encodes CDR1 ENHRY and CDR2 SYGVKD. This CDR3 has 15 residues. V lost 2 bases, J lost 0 bases, and 9 bases lay in between. The CDR3 is CAISEARISTDTQYF. The CDR3 nucleotides read TGTGCCATCAGTGAGGCCCGAATTAGCACAGATACGCAGTATTTT.

There are a few counts of this clonotype. The gene calls are TRBV20-1 and TRBJ1-4; possible D gene TRBD1, 5 bases. V lost 0 bases and J lost 8, with 16 bases in between. From germline, CDR1 is DFQATT and CDR2 SNEGSKA (reference sequence). The CDR3 has 15 residues. The CDR3, as DNA: TGCAGTGCTAGAGATCGAGAGGGACGAAGGGAAAAACTGTTTTTT. Its translation: CSARDREGRREKLFF.

This clonotype has just a few counts. The J gene is TRBJ2-1, the V gene TRBV4-2; 8 bases are shared with TRBD2. The CDR3 has 15 amino acids. The germline CDR1 and CDR2 sequences are LGHNA and YNFKEQ. V lost 2 bases to trimming and J lost 10 bases; unmatched junction nucleotides: 10. DNA for the CDR3: TGTGCCAGCAGCCAAATCAACGGGGGGGCGGGGGAGCAGTTCTTC. Translated, it gives CASSQINGGAGEQFF.

This clonotype was seen a single time. V is TRBV7-9 and J is TRBJ1-3; D is uncertain. The CDR3 has 15 residues. With 1 base removed from V and 5 bases from J, the gap between germline ends came to 12 bases. CDR1 and CDR2 from the germline V gene are SEHNR and FQNEAQ (reference sequence). CDR3 region: CASSLGVGARNTIYF. CDR3 in DNA: TGTGCCAGCAGCTTAGGAGTCGGCGCCAGAAACACCATATATTTT.